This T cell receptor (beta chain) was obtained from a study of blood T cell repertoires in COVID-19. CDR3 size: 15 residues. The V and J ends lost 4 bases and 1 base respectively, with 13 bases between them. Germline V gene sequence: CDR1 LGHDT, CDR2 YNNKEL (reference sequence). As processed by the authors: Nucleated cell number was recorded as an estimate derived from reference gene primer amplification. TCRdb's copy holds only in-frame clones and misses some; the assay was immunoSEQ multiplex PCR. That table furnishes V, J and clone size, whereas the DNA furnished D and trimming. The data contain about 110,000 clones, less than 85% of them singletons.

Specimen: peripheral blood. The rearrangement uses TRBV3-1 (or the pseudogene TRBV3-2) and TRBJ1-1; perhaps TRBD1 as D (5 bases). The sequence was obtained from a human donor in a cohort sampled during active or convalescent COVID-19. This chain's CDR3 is CASSLWGVENTEAFF. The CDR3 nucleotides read TGTGCCAGCAGCCTCTGGGGGGTGGAGAACACTGAAGCTTTCTTT.